This TCR beta chain emerged from a study of vaccination and CD4 T cells after COVID-19. At the level of the study: Nasal swab PCR detected SARS-CoV-2 in convalescent patients; under 10 had mild disease, one severe.

Sample treatment: approximately nine-day PBMC culture with coronavirus spike peptide pools or control peptides (ViraFEST assay). IL-2 (about 10 IU/ml) and peptide pools (around 9.6 ug/ml) were added to cultures of 1.5 million to 2 million PBMCs per well. Per germline, CDR1 MNHEY and CDR2 SVGAGI. Trimming took off 4 bases at V and 5 bases at J, with 17 bases between the two ends. This CDR3 spans 15 amino acids. This clonotype was seen a few times. The antigen is not known. The assay that was used to sequence DNA from cultured CD4+ T cells was the Oncomine TCR Beta short-read assay. TCRdb re-called the PCR reads with MiXCR, one entry per CDR3 protein. This sample has about 20,000 distinct CDR3 sequences, with about 50% found just once.

Sequencing was performed on CD4+ T cells from blood, cultured in vitro, taken before SARS-CoV-2 vaccination. The chain is built from TRBV6-5 and TRBJ1-2; D is unclear. This receptor was obtained from a human donor who had recovered from COVID-19. The CDR3 DNA is TGTGCCAGCAGTTCCCCTATAAGGGTACATTATGGCTACACCTTC. This gives the protein CASSSPIRVHYGYTF.